Shown below are 14 T cell receptor beta chains from a single sample sequenced in a study of cytomegalovirus exposure and HLA in healthy donors. The study ran its PCR with 60 Vbeta and 13 Jbeta primers. The repertoire was sequenced with immunoSEQ multiplex PCR; TCRdb's copy has only in-frame clones and lacks some. Of some 96,000 clones in the sample, under 65% were seen once. The sequenced sample consisted of PBMCs. These receptors all stem from a man in his sixties in good health and CMV-seronegative.

The genes are TRBV2 and TRBJ2-3; D is uncertain. The V end was cut by 4 bases, the J end by 6 bases, with 5 bases between. The germline CDR1 and CDR2 sequences are SNHLY and FYNNEI. The CDR3 sequence is 11 residues long. The CDR3 sequence: CASSAVDTQYF. In DNA form, the CDR3 reads TGTGCCAGCAGTGCGGTGGATACGCAGTATTTT.

The chain couples TRBV5-1 to TRBJ2-3; 12 positions agree with TRBD2. The CDR3 is 16 residues long. The germline gives CDR1 SGHRS, CDR2 YFSETQ. Losses at the gene ends were 5 bases for V and 2 bases for J; bases not matched to a gene: 6. CDR3 residues: CASRPGTSGHTDTQYF. CDR3 bases: TGCGCCAGCAGACCCGGGACTAGCGGGCACACAGATACGCAGTATTTT.

By share, this clone ranks as medium-sized. The identical CDR3 is also encoded by other nucleotide sequences in the sample. The chain uses TRBV11-2 and TRBJ1-4; a weak D match, TRBD1 (5 bases). CDR3 length equals 13 residues. Trimming cost V 5 bases and J 5 bases, with 9 bases left between them. Germline loops: CDR1 SGHAT, CDR2 FQNNGV. DNA of the CDR3: TGTGCCAGCAGCCGGGAGGGGAATGAAAAACTGTTTTTT. It encodes CASSREGNEKLFF.

The V call is TRBV5-1, the J call TRBJ1-6, with 8 bases fitting TRBD1. This CDR3 spans 17 amino acids. From germline, CDR1 is SGHRS and CDR2 YFSETQ. J lost 9 bases, V lost 4 bases, and 15 bases had no gene match. The CDR3 DNA reads as TGCGCCAGCAGCCGCGACCCTCATGGACAGGGAGGTTCACCCCTCCACTTT. Translation gives CASSRDPHGQGGSPLHF.

The rearrangement joins TRBV5-4 to TRBJ2-1; 7 nucleotides line up with TRBD2. V lost 3 bases to trimming and J lost 5 bases; unmatched junction nucleotides: 5. The CDR3 has 14 residues. Per the germline V gene, CDR1 is SGHNT and CDR2 is YYREEE (reference sequence). DNA for the CDR3: TGTGCCAGCAGCTCGCAGACTAGCCACAATGAGCAGTTCTTC. It translates to CASSSQTSHNEQFF.

The sample holds a few counts of this clone. One junction end disagrees with the germline gene, perhaps due to a read error. The V gene is TRBV18, the J gene TRBJ2-3, with 7 bases lining up with TRBD2. The CDR3 covers 13 residues. The germline CDR1 and CDR2 sequences are KGHSH and LQKENI. The CDR3 region is CASSPLASDTQYF. The DNA for the CDR3 is TGTGCCAGCTCGCCACTAGCGTCCGATACGCAGTATTTT. Complete variable domain (other parts from reference TRBV18 and TRBJ2-3): NAGVMQNPRHLVRRRGQEARLRCSPMKGHSHVYWYRQLPEEGLKFMVYLQKENIIDESGMPKERFSAEFPKEGPSILRIQQVVRGDSAAYFCASSPLASDTQYFGPGTRLTVL.

The chain combines TRBV6-1 with TRBJ1-2; a possible D gene is TRBD1 (5 bases). This CDR3 region has 12 residues. CDR1 is MNHNS and CDR2 is SASEGT in the germline V gene. Between the trimmed V and J ends, which lost 9 bases and 2 bases, there was a span of 10 bases. The DNA of the CDR3 is TGTGCCAGTAAAAGACAGAACTATGGCTACACCTTC. Encoded protein: CASKRQNYGYTF.

The genes are TRBV11-1 and TRBJ1-1; D is perhaps TRBD1 (6 bases). Germline lookup yields CDR1 SGHAT and CDR2 FQDESV (reference sequence). The CDR3 consists of 13 residues. Deletions cut 1 base from V and 11 bases from J, with 14 bases between. The CDR3 nucleotides read TGTGCCAGCAGCTTAGGTGCGGGGGCGGAGGCTTTCTTT. This sequence encodes CASSLGAGAEAFF.

This rearrangement joins TRBV7-8 to TRBJ1-1; 8 bases are shared with TRBD1. Trimming cost V 5 bases and J 5 bases; bases outside gene matches: 10. The CDR3 sequence is 15 residues long. Germline V gives CDR1 SGHVS, CDR2 FQNEAQ. The CDR3 coding sequence is TGTGCCAGCAGCATAATTCCAGGGGGCTGGACTGAAGCTTTCTTT. This encodes CASSIIPGGWTEAFF.

The CDR3 bases are TGTGCCAGCAGCTTGGCCCGTGGTCAGAACTACGAGCAGTACTTC. Its translation is CASSLARGQNYEQYF. The chain joins TRBV5-4 to TRBJ2-7; D unresolved. V lost 0 bases and J lost 3, with 13 bases in between. The CDR3 is 15 amino acids. CDR1 and CDR2 (germline): SGHNT, YYREEE (reference sequence).

This clone appeared a few times. The V call is TRBV10-1, the J call TRBJ2-5, with 10 nucleotides matching TRBD2. The CDR3 covers 17 residues. The germline gives CDR1 WNHNN, CDR2 SYGVQD (reference sequence). The ends lost 4 bases at V and 4 bases at J; junction bases unmatched: 12. The CDR3 DNA reads TGCGCCAGCAGTGGCCCTACTAGCGGGACAAAGGGAGAGACCCAGTACTTC. It encodes CASSGPTSGTKGETQYF.

The chain has TRBV11-2 and TRBJ2-3; D perhaps matches TRBD1 (6 bases). V was pared by 1 base and J by 0 bases, with 14 bases between. The CDR3 runs 17 residues. Germline assignment: CDR1 SGHAT and CDR2 FQNNGV. The CDR3 region is CASSLVRQVLSTDTQYF. The CDR3 region has the DNA TGTGCCAGCAGCTTAGTAAGACAGGTACTTAGCACAGATACGCAGTATTTT.

V is TRBV6-5 and J is TRBJ2-7; a weak D match, TRBD1 (6 bases). Germline CDR1 MNHEY, CDR2 SVGAGI. V gave up 6 bases and J gave up 3 bases, with 15 bases separating them. The CDR3 runs to 14 residues. DNA for the CDR3: TGTGCCAGCAGCCTTAGGACAGCCTTCTACGAGCAGTACTTC. This encodes CASSLRTAFYEQYF.

The chain joins TRBV7-2 to TRBJ2-5, with D possibly TRBD2 on 5 matching bases. The CDR3 spans 16 residues. From germline, CDR1 is SGHTA and CDR2 FQGNSA. V was clipped by 5 bases and J by 0 bases, with 16 bases between them. Written as DNA, the CDR3 is TGTGCCAGCAGCCCTCTCAAGAGGGCGTACCAAGAGACCCAGTACTTC. This translates into CASSPLKRAYQETQYF.